Shown below are 32 T cell receptor beta chains from a single sample sequenced in a study of CD8 T cells in ankylosing spondylitis. One entry per CDR3 protein results from TCRdb running MiXCR on the 5' RACE reads. The sample yields about 130,000 distinct CDR3 sequences, about 7.3% seen once. Input material: blood, either unsorted or a sorted T cell fraction (not recorded which). These receptors came from a female donor with ankylosing spondylitis or in good health (not recorded which).

This clonotype was seen at least ten times. The chain joins TRBV12-3 or TRBV12-4 to TRBJ1-4; no reliable D call. The length of the CDR3 is 12 residues. Trimming shortened V by 6 bases and J by 8 bases, and 10 bases separated the two germline ends. The CDR3 DNA follows: TGTGCCAGCAGCCGTAAGCGGGAAAAACTGTTTTTT. This codes for CASSRKREKLFF.

The V call is TRBV27, the J call TRBJ2-7; a possible D gene is TRBD1 (6 bases). The CDR3 is 16 amino acids. Germline CDR1 is MNHEY and CDR2 is SMNVEV (reference sequence). Trimming removed 4 bases from V and 4 bases from J, with 20 bases in between. In DNA, the CDR3 is TGTGCCAGCAGTTCCGTTCCCTCGACAGGATGGTACGAGCAGTACTTC. This sequence encodes CASSSVPSTGWYEQYF.

In its sample, this clonotype was seen many times. The chain joins TRBV2 to TRBJ2-7; 9 positions match TRBD1. Trimming cost V 6 bases and J 3 bases; bases outside gene matches: 6. The germline V gene encodes CDR1 SNHLY and CDR2 FYNNEI. The CDR3 consists of 14 residues. The chain's CDR3 is CASSLGTGLYEQYF. Written as DNA, the CDR3 is TGTGCCAGCAGCCTCGGGACAGGGCTCTACGAGCAGTACTTC.

The V and J genes are TRBV7-8 and TRBJ1-1, with a weak D call TRBD1 (5 bases). The CDR3 is made up of 14 amino acids. Germline V CDR1 and CDR2: SGHVS, FQNEAQ. V was pared by 1 base and J by 3 bases, with 9 bases between. In nucleotides, the CDR3 is TGTGCCAGCAGCTTAGATTTGGGGGACACTGAAGCTTTCTTT. Amino acid sequence: CASSLDLGDTEAFF.

This clonotype was observed many times. The gene calls are TRBV5-1 and TRBJ2-2; TRBD1 is a possible D gene (5 bases). Trimming shortened V by 4 bases and J by 0 bases, and 10 bases separated the two germline ends. The CDR3 loop spans 15 amino acids. The germline V gene has CDR1 SGHRS and CDR2 YFSETQ. In DNA form, the CDR3 reads TGCGCCAGCAGCCCGGACATTACGAACACCGGGGAGCTGTTTTTT. It encodes CASSPDITNTGELFF.

This clonotype was counted at least ten times. The J gene is TRBJ2-5, the V gene TRBV12-3 or TRBV12-4; 8 bases fit TRBD2. Trimming cost V 6 bases and J 5 bases; bases outside gene matches: 5. The CDR3 length is 13 residues. CDR3 sequence reads: CASSERGQETQYF. The CDR3 DNA follows: TGTGCCAGCAGCGAGCGGGGGCAGGAGACCCAGTACTTC.

The J gene is TRBJ1-2, the V gene TRBV7-2, with TRBD1 matching over 11 bases. Germline CDR1 is SGHTA and CDR2 is FQGNSA. CDR3 length equals 14 residues. V shed 5 bases, J shed 11 bases, and the junction held 10 bases outside the gene matches. This CDR3 is CASSPGQGVLGYTF. The CDR3, as DNA: TGTGCCAGCAGCCCGGGACAGGGGGTTTTAGGTTACACCTTC.

This clonotype came up many times. The rearrangement joins TRBV12-3 or TRBV12-4 to TRBJ1-2; unclear D gene. The CDR3 is 16 amino acids. V was cut by 2 bases and J by 5 bases, with 18 bases left in between. CDR3 nucleotide sequence: TGTGCCAGCAGTTTAAGTCAAGGAGGTGGGGAATATGGCTACACCTTC. Translation gives CASSLSQGGGEYGYTF.

This clonotype occurred many times. In DNA, the CDR3 is TGCGCCAGCAGCCGGGGTGGACAGGGAAGAAATGAAAAACTGTTTTTT. Translating gives CASSRGGQGRNEKLFF. This chain links TRBV5-1 with TRBJ1-4; 8 bases match TRBD1. The CDR3 runs 16 residues. Germline CDR1 SGHRS, CDR2 YFSETQ. Trimming cost V 4 bases and J 5 bases; bases outside gene matches: 10.

This clonotype appeared many times. At one boundary the junction diverges from the germline segment, which might be a read error. The J gene is TRBJ2-7, the V gene TRBV6-1; 11 positions match TRBD2. This CDR3 has 12 residues. Looked up from germline, CDR1 is MNHNS and CDR2 is SASEGT. The CDR3 DNA sequence: TGCGCACTAGCGGGGGATTCCTACGAGCAGTACTTC. This translates into CALAGDSYEQYF.

This clonotype was counted many times. The chain uses TRBV4-2 and TRBJ1-2; a weak D match, TRBD1 (5 bases). The CDR3 has 16 residues. CDR1 and CDR2 from the germline V gene are LGHNA and YNFKEQ. Trimming left V 2 bases short and J 2 bases short, with 15 bases between. This CDR3 reads CASSQNDGTFNYGYTF. CDR3 DNA sequence: TGTGCCAGCAGCCAAAACGACGGGACTTTCAACTATGGCTACACCTTC.

The rearrangement joins TRBV6-5 to TRBJ2-5; possible D gene TRBD1, 5 bases. Trimming stripped 2 bases from V and 3 bases from J, with 10 bases between. Germline V CDR1 and CDR2: MNHEY, SVGAGI. This CDR3 contains 14 residues. CDR3 loop: CASSYGRREETQYF. DNA for the CDR3: TGTGCCAGCAGTTACGGTCGCAGGGAAGAGACCCAGTACTTC.

Ten or more counts support this clonotype. The chain employs TRBV7-2 and TRBJ1-2, with TRBD1 identical over 8 bases. The CDR3 contains 14 residues. The germline V gene has CDR1 SGHTA and CDR2 FQGNSA. The junction had 8 bases not matched to a gene; V was cut back by 3 bases and J by 8 bases. In nucleotides, the CDR3 is TGTGCCAGCAGCTTGAACCAGGGGGCGGGAGGCTACACCTTC. This gives the protein CASSLNQGAGGYTF.

This clonotype appeared many times. The V and J genes are TRBV10-3 and TRBJ2-7, with 8 bases identical to TRBD2. This CDR3 spans 15 amino acids. V lost 7 bases and J lost 2; bases outside the gene matches: 10. Germline CDR1 reads ENHRY; CDR2 reads SYGVKD. The CDR3 region is CAITQTLRGAYEQYF. CDR3 coding DNA: TGTGCCATCACCCAGACTCTGCGGGGGGCCTACGAGCAGTACTTC.

There are many counts of this clonotype. The V call is TRBV19, the J call TRBJ2-3, with D unresolved. V was shortened by 9 bases and J by 2 bases, with 9 bases between the two germline ends. This CDR3 has 12 amino acids. CDR1 is LNHDA and CDR2 is SQIVND in the germline V gene (reference sequence). CDR3 protein: CASQDSTDTQYF. DNA of the CDR3: TGTGCCAGCCAGGATTCCACAGATACGCAGTATTTT.

This clonotype has ten or more counts. V usage is TRBV7-2 and J usage is TRBJ1-5; D not certain. Germline values: CDR1 SGHTA, CDR2 FQGNSA. V lost 1 base to trimming and J lost 2 bases, with 15 bases between them. The CDR3 sequence is 17 residues long. The DNA of the CDR3 is TGTGCCAGCAGCTTAGGCGACTTGAGAGCGGGCAATCAGCCCCAGCATTTT. Amino acids: CASSLGDLRAGNQPQHF.

This clonotype was seen ten or more times. This chain joins TRBV9 and TRBJ2-3; 7 nucleotides match TRBD2. Germline CDR1 reads SGDLS; CDR2 reads YYNGEE. With V trimmed by 0 bases and J by 6 bases, 10 bases remained unmatched. The CDR3 extends over 16 amino acids. The CDR3 reads CASSVGPGPGGDTQYF. CDR3 bases: TGTGCCAGCAGCGTAGGGCCGGGGCCCGGGGGGGATACGCAGTATTTT.

The V and J genes are TRBV5-1 and TRBJ1-1; D is uncertain. The CDR3 spans 18 residues. Trimming took 0 bases from V and 1 from J, leaving 19 bases between them. Germline CDR1 and CDR2: SGHRS and YFSETQ. CDR3 DNA sequence: TGCGCCAGCAGCTTGGGCCGGGATACCCTGGGTGGGAACACTGAAGCTTTCTTT. Translated, it gives CASSLGRDTLGGNTEAFF.

This clonotype was seen repeatedly, ten times or more. Sequence at one end of the junction differs from germline and may be a read error. V usage is TRBV7-7 and J usage is TRBJ2-3, with no clear D. This CDR3 spans 14 amino acids. Looked up from germline, CDR1 is SSHAT and CDR2 is FNYEAQ (reference sequence). The CDR3 DNA reads TGTGCTAGCAGCTCCCCAGCTACTCCAGATACGCAGTATTTT. Translation: CASSSPATPDTQYF.

This clonotype was observed at least ten times. V gene TRBV12-3 or TRBV12-4 combines with J gene TRBJ1-1; a weak D match, TRBD1 (6 bases). The V end lost 5 bases, the J end lost 1 base, and 14 bases lay between the germline ends. The CDR3 runs to 15 residues. CDR3: CASSPPRTENTEAFF. CDR3 nucleotide sequence: TGTGCCAGCAGTCCCCCCCGGACAGAGAACACTGAAGCTTTCTTT.

This clonotype was seen repeatedly, ten times or more. The chain couples TRBV20-1 to TRBJ1-2, with TRBD1 matching over 9 bases. This CDR3 region has 16 residues. CDR1 and CDR2 (germline): DFQATT, SNEGSKA (reference sequence). Losses at the gene ends were 5 bases for V and 5 bases for J; bases not matched to a gene: 15. The DNA of the CDR3 is TGCAGTGCTGCCGGGACAGGGACGATTGGAGGATATGGCTACACCTTC. Translating gives CSAAGTGTIGGYGYTF.

This clonotype was detected a few times. The chain has TRBV2 and TRBJ2-5, with a tentative D call TRBD2 (6 bases). The germline gives CDR1 SNHLY, CDR2 FYNNEI. Trimming took off 7 bases at V and 1 base at J, with 10 bases between the two ends. The CDR3 extends over 13 amino acids. The CDR3 reads CASTGTLQETQYF. The DNA of the CDR3 is TGTGCCAGCACTGGGACTCTCCAAGAGACCCAGTACTTC. The full variable domain, its missing parts supplied by reference TRBV2 and TRBJ2-5, is EPEVTQTPSHQVTQMGQEVILRCVPISNHLYFYWYRQILGQKVEFLVSFYNNEISEKSEIFDDQFSVERPDGSNFTLKIRSTKLEDSAMYFCASTGTLQETQYFGPGTRLLVL.

This clonotype was recorded at least ten times. This chain connects TRBV3-1 to TRBJ2-5; a possible D gene is TRBD1 (6 bases). The V gene lost 0 bases and the J gene lost 4 bases, with 15 bases spanning the gap. Germline V CDR1 and CDR2: LGHDT, YNNKEL (reference sequence). The CDR3 is 16 amino acids. The CDR3 region has the DNA TGTGCCAGCAGCCAAGATTGGGGGCCTGAAGGAGAGACCCAGTACTTC. Protein sequence: CASSQDWGPEGETQYF.

The table lists this clonotype with many counts. The chain links TRBV12-3 or TRBV12-4 to TRBJ2-2, with D tentatively TRBD2 (5 bases). The CDR3 runs 16 residues. V shed 3 bases and J shed 5 bases, with 16 bases lying between them. The DNA for the CDR3 is TGTGCCAGCAGTTTCTTCTCCCAGCGGTGGACCGGGGAGCTGTTTTTT. Amino acid sequence: CASSFFSQRWTGELFF.

This clonotype was counted only a few times. The rearrangement joins TRBV11-2 to TRBJ1-2; D remains ambiguous. Looked up from germline, CDR1 is SGHAT and CDR2 is FQNNGV. V was trimmed by 7 bases and J by 4 bases, leaving 19 bases between them. The CDR3 covers 15 residues. CDR3 loop: CASTLGTRRSYGYTF. The CDR3 nucleotides are TGTGCCAGCACTCTTGGAACTCGACGCTCCTATGGCTACACCTTC.

In its sample, this clonotype was seen many times. V gene TRBV18 combines with J gene TRBJ1-4, with TRBD1 identical over 8 bases. This CDR3 comprises 16 residues. Germline CDR1 and CDR2: KGHSH and LQKENI. V trimming: 3 bases; J trimming: 6 bases; junction bases outside the gene matches: 9. This CDR3 is CASSPPDRVGDEKLFF. DNA of the CDR3: TGTGCCAGCTCACCCCCGGACAGGGTCGGAGATGAAAAACTGTTTTTT.

This clonotype was recorded many times. This rearrangement joins TRBV5-6 to TRBJ2-3; TRBD2 matches at 11 bases. CDR3 size: 15 residues. V gave up 4 bases and J gave up 4 bases; unmatched junction bases: 5. Per germline, CDR1 SGHDT and CDR2 YYEEEE. The CDR3 bases are TGTGCCAGCAGCACCCGGACTAGCGGGTCAGATACGCAGTATTTT. Amino acids: CASSTRTSGSDTQYF. The full variable domain, completed using reference TRBV5-6 and TRBJ2-3, is DAGVTQSPTHLIKTRGQQVTLRCSPKSGHDTVSWYQQALGQGPQFIFQYYEEEERQRGNFPDRFSGHQFPNYSSELNVNALLLGDSALYLCASSTRTSGSDTQYFGPGTRLTVL.

The J gene is TRBJ2-7, the V gene TRBV6-2 or TRBV6-3; D is unclear. The CDR3 has 11 residues. V was cut by 5 bases and J by 3 bases, with 5 bases left in between. Per germline, CDR1 MNHEY and CDR2 SVGEGT. The CDR3 spells CASSHIYEQYF. The CDR3 nucleotides read TGTGCCAGCAGTCATATCTACGAGCAGTACTTC.

This clonotype was seen repeatedly, ten times or more. At one of its ends the junction is not consistent with the germline gene, which may arise from a read error. V and J are TRBV7-7 and TRBJ2-2, with TRBD2 identical over 8 bases. Germline values: CDR1 SSHAT, CDR2 FNYEAQ (reference sequence). The CDR3 is 16 amino acids. The CDR3 region has the DNA TGTGCTAGCAGCTTTTCAGCGGGGGAGCCCCGGGGGGAGCTGTTTTTT. Translated, it gives CASSFSAGEPRGELFF. Full variable domain (missing parts from reference TRBV7-7 and TRBJ2-2): GAGVSQSPRYKVTKRGQDVTLRCDPISSHATLYWYQQALGQGPEFLTYFNYEAQPDKSGLPSDRFSAERPEGSISTLTIQRTEQRDSAMYRCASSFSAGEPRGELFFGEGSRLTVL.

This clonotype was detected many times. CDR3 residues: CASSLAGRIGETQYF. In DNA, the CDR3 is TGTGCCAGCAGCTTAGCGGGGAGAATCGGTGAGACCCAGTACTTC. This sequence joins TRBV7-2 and TRBJ2-5; weak D call: TRBD2 (5 bases). The length of the CDR3 is 15 residues. The germline CDR1 and CDR2 sequences are SGHTA and FQGNSA. V was shortened by 0 bases and J by 5 bases, with 13 bases between the two germline ends. Looking up the rest from reference TRBV7-2 and TRBJ2-5 gives the full variable domain: GAGVSQSPSNKVTEKGKDVELRCDPISGHTALYWYRQSLGQGLEFLIYFQGNSAPDKSGLPSDRFSAERTGGSVSTLTIQRTQQEDSAVYLCASSLAGRIGETQYFGPGTRLLVL.

This clonotype showed up many times. The V gene is TRBV12-3 or TRBV12-4, the J gene TRBJ1-6; D unclear. Trimming stripped 1 base from V and 10 bases from J, with 11 bases between. The CDR3 has 14 amino acids. CDR3 DNA sequence: TGTGCCAGCAGTTTAGGGGGTCTGGGGTCACCCCTCCACTTT. It yields the protein CASSLGGLGSPLHF.

Ten or more counts support this clonotype. V is TRBV2 and J is TRBJ2-7, with D maybe TRBD1 (6 bases). This CDR3 contains 13 residues. The ends were cut back, 6 bases at V and 4 bases at J, with 13 bases in the middle. Germline-derived CDR1 and CDR2 are SNHLY and FYNNEI. The CDR3 here is CASRRDQGYEQYF. The CDR3 region has the DNA TGTGCCAGCAGACGCGACCAGGGGTACGAGCAGTACTTC.